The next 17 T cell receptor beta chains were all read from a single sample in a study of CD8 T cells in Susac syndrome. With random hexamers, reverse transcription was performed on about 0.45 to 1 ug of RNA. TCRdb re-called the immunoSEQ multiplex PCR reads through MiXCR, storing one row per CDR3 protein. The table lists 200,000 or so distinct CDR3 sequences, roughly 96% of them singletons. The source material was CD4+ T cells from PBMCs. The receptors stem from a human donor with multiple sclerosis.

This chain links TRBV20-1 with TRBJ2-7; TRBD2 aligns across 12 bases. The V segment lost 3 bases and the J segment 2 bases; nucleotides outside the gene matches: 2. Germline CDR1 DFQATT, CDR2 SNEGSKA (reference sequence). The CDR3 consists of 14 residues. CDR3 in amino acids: CSASLAGGPYEQYF. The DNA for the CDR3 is TGCAGTGCTAGTCTAGCGGGAGGGCCCTACGAGCAGTACTTC.

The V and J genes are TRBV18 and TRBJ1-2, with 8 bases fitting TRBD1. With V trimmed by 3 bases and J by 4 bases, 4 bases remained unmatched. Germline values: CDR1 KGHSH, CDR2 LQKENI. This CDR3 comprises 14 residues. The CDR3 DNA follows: TGTGCCAGCTCACCTGGGACAGGAAGCTATGGCTACACCTTC. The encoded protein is CASSPGTGSYGYTF.

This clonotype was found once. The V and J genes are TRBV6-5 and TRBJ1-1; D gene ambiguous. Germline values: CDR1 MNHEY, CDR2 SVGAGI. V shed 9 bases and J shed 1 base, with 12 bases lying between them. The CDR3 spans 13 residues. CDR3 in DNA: TGTGCCAGTCGAAAAGGGTGGAACACTGAAGCTTTCTTT. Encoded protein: CASRKGWNTEAFF.

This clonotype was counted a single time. The CDR3 loop is CASCYVGLYNEQFF. CDR3 sequence (DNA): TGTGCCAGCTGCTATGTGGGTCTCTACAATGAGCAGTTCTTC. The chain combines TRBV27 with TRBJ2-1; D gene ambiguous. Germline assignment: CDR1 MNHEY and CDR2 SMNVEV (reference sequence). The CDR3 consists of 14 residues. V was pared by 8 bases and J by 3 bases, with 14 bases between.

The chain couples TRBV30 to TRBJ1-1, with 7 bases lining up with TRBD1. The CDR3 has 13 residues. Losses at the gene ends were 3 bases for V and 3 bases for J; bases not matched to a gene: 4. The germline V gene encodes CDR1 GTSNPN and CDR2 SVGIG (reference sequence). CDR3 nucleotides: TGTGCCTGGAGGTGGACAGGCGACACTGAAGCTTTCTTT. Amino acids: CAWRWTGDTEAFF.

DNA of the CDR3: TGCGCCAGCAGGGGATGGAATGAGGGGGATACGCAGTATTTT. Translation gives CASRGWNEGDTQYF. The V and J genes are TRBV4-1 and TRBJ2-3; the D call may be TRBD1 or TRBD2 (5 bases each). Trimming took 6 bases from V and 6 from J, leaving 16 bases between them. The germline V gene encodes CDR1 MGHRA and CDR2 YSYEKL. The CDR3 runs 14 residues.

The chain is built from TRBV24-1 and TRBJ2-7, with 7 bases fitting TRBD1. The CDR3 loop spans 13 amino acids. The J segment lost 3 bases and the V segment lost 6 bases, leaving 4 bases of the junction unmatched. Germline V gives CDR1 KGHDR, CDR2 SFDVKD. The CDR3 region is CATSRQGGYEQYF. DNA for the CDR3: TGTGCCACCAGTCGACAGGGTGGCTACGAGCAGTACTTC.

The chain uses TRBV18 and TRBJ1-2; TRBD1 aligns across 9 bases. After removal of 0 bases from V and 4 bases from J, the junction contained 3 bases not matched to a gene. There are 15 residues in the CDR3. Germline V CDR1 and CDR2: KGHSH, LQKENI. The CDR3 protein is CASSPPGQGIYGYTF. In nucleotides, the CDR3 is TGTGCCAGCTCACCACCGGGACAGGGAATCTATGGCTACACCTTC. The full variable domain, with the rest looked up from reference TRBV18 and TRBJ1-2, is NAGVMQNPRHLVRRRGQEARLRCSPMKGHSHVYWYRQLPEEGLKFMVYLQKENIIDESGMPKERFSAEFPKEGPSILRIQQVVRGDSAAYFCASSPPGQGIYGYTFGSGTRLTVV.

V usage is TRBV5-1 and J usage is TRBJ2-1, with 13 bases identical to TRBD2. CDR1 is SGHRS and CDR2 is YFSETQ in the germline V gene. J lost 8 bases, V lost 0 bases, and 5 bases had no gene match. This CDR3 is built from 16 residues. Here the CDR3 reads CASSLGLAGGVDEQFF. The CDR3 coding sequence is TGCGCCAGCAGCTTGGGACTAGCGGGAGGAGTGGATGAGCAGTTCTTC.

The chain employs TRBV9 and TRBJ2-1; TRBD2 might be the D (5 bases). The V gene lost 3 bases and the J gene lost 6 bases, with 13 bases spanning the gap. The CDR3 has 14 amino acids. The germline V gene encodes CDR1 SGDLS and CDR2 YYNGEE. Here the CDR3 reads CASSAYGITNEQFF. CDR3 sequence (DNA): TGTGCCAGCAGCGCCTACGGGATTACCAATGAGCAGTTCTTC.

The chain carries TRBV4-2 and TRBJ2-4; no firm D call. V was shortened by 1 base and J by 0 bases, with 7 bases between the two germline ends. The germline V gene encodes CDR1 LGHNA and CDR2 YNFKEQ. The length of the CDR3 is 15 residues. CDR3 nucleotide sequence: TGTGCCAGCAGCCAAGCTGATCTAGCCAAAAACATTCAGTACTTC. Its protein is CASSQADLAKNIQYF.

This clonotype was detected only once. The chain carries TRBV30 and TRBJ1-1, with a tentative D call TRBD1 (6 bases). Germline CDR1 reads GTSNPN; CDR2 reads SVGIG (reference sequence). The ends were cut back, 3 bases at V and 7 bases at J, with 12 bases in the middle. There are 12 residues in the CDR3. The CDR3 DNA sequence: TGTGCCTGGAGCCCCGGACAGTTTGAAGCTTTCTTT. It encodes CAWSPGQFEAFF.

The CDR3 DNA follows: TGTGCCAGCATTCTAGAGCCACTTAATGAAAAACTGTTTTTT. It translates to CASILEPLNEKLFF. V and J are TRBV2 and TRBJ1-4; D unresolved. Germline V lookup: CDR1 SNHLY, CDR2 FYNNEI. Trimming pared 7 bases from V and 4 bases from J, leaving 13 bases between. The CDR3 sequence is 14 residues long.

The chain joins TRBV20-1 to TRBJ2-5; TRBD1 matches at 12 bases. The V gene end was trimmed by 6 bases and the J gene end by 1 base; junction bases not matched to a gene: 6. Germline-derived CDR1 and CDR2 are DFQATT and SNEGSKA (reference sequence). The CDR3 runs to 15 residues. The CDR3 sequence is CSATPGQGAQETQYF. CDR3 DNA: TGCAGTGCAACTCCGGGACAGGGGGCCCAAGAGACCCAGTACTTC.

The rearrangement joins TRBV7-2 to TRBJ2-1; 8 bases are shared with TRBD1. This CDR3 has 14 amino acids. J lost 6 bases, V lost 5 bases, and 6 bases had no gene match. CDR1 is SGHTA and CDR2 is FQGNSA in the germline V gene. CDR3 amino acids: CASSDRQGSNEQFF. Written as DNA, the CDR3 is TGTGCCAGCAGCGACCGACAGGGGAGCAATGAGCAGTTCTTC.

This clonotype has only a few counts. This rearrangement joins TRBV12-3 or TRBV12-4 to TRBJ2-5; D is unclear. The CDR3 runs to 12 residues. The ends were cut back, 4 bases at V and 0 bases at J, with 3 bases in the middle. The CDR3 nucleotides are TGTGCCAGCAGTTCGTACCAAGAGACCCAGTACTTC. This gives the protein CASSSYQETQYF.

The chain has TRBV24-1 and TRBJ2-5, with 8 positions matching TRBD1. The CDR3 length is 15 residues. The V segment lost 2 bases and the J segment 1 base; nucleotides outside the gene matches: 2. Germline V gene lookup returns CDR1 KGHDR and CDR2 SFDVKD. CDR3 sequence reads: CATSDSGQVQETQYF. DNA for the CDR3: TGTGCCACCAGTGATTCGGGACAGGTCCAAGAGACCCAGTACTTC.